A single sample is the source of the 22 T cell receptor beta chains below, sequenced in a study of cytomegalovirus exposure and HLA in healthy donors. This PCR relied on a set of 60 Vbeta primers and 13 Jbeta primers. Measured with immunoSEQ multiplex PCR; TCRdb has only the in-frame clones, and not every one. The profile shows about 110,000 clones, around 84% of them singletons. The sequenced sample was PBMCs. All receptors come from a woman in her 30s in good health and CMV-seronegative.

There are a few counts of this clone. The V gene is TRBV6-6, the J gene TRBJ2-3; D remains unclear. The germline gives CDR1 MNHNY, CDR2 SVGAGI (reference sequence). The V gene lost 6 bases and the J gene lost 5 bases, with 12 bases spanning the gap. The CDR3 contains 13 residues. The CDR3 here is CASRPNDIDTQYF. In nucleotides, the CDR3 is TGTGCCAGCAGACCCAACGACATAGATACGCAGTATTTT.

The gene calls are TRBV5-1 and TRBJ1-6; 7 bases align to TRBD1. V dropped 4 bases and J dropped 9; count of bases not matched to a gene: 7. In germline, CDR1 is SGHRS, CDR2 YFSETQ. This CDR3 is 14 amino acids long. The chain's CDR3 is CASSPTGVGSPLHF. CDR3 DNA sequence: TGCGCCAGCAGCCCTACAGGGGTCGGTTCACCCCTCCACTTT. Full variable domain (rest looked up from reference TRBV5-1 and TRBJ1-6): KAGVTQTPRYLIKTRGQQVTLSCSPISGHRSVSWYQQTPGQGLQFLFEYFSETQRNKGNFPGRFSGRQFSNSRSEMNVSTLELGDSALYLCASSPTGVGSPLHFGNGTRLTVT.

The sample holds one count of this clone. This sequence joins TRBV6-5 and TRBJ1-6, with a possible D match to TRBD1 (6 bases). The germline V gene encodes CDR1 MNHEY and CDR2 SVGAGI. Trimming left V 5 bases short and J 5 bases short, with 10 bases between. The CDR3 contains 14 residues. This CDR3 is CASSDRQDNSPLHF. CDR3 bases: TGTGCCAGCAGTGACCGACAGGATAATTCACCCCTCCACTTT.

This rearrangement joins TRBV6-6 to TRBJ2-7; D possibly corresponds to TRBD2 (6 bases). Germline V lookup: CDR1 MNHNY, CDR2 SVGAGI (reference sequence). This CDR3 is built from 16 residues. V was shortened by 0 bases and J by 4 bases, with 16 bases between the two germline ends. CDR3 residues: CASSYSSAVRGYEQYF. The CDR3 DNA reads TGTGCCAGCAGTTACTCGTCTGCAGTCCGGGGGTACGAGCAGTACTTC.

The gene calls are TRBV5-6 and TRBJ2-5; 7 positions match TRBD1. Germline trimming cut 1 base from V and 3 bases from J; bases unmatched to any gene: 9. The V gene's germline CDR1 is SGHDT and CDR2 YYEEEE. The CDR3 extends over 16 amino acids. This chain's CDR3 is CASSLKTGIRKETQYF. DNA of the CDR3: TGTGCCAGCAGCTTGAAGACAGGGATTAGGAAAGAGACCCAGTACTTC.

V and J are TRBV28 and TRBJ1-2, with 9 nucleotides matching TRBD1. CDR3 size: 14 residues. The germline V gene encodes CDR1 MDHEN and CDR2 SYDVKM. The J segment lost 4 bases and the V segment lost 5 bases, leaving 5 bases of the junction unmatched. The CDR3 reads CASSPGDRAYGYTF. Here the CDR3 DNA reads TGTGCCAGCAGTCCAGGGGACAGGGCCTATGGCTACACCTTC.

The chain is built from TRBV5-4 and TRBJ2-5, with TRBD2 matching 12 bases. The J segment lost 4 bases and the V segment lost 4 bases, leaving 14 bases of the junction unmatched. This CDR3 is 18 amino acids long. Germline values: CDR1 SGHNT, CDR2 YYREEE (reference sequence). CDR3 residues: CASSIGASGRASAETQYF. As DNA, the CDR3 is TGTGCCAGCAGCATTGGGGCTAGCGGGAGGGCTTCAGCAGAGACCCAGTACTTC.

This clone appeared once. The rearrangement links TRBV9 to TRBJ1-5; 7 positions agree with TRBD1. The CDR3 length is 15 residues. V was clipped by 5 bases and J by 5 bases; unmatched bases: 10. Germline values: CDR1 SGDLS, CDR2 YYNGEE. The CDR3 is CASRDRTGNDQPQHF. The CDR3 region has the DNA TGTGCCAGCAGGGACAGGACAGGAAACGATCAGCCCCAGCATTTT.

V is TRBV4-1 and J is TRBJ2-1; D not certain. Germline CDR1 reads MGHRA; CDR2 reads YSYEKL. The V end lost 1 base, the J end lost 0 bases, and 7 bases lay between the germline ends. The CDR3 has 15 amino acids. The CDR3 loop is CASSQGHSSYNEQFF. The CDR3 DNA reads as TGCGCCAGCAGCCAAGGACACTCCTCCTACAATGAGCAGTTCTTC.

CDR3 nucleotides: TGCAGCGTTGAAGATCGACAGCCCTACGAGCAGTACTTC. This translates into CSVEDRQPYEQYF. V usage is TRBV29-1 and J usage is TRBJ2-5; the D gene is possibly TRBD1 (5 bases). The end of the DNA fits TRBJ2-7 better, so the J call may be wrong. The germline V gene encodes CDR1 SQVTM and CDR2 ANQGSEA. This CDR3 region has 13 residues.

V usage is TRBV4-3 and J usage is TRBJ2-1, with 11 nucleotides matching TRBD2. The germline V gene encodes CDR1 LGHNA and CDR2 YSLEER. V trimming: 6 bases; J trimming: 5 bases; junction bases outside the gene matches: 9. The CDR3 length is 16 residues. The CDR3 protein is CASRERLAGRNNEQFF. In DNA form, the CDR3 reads TGCGCCAGCAGGGAAAGACTAGCGGGGCGGAACAATGAGCAGTTCTTC.

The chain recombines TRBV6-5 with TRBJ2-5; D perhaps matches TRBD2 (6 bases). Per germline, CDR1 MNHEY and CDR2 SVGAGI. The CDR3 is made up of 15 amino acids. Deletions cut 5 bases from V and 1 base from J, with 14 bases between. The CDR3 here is CASSTVAGTQETQYF. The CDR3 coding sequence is TGTGCCAGCAGTACGGTGGCGGGGACCCAAGAGACCCAGTACTTC.

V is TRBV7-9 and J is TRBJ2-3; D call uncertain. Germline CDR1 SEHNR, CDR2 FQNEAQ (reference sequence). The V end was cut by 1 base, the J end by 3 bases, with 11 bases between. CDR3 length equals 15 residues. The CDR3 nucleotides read TGTGCCAGCAGCTTAGAGGATTACGGGACAGATACGCAGTATTTT. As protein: CASSLEDYGTDTQYF.

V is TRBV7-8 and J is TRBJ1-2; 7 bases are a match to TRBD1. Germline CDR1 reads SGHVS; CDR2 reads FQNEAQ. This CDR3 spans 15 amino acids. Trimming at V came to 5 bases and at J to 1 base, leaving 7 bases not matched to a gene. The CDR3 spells CASSPDRASNYGYTF. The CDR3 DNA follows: TGTGCCAGCAGCCCAGACAGGGCAAGTAACTATGGCTACACCTTC.

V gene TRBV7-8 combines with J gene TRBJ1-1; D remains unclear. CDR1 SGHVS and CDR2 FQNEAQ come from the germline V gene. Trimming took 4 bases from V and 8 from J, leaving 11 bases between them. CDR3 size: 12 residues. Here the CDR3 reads CASSSSRGEAFF. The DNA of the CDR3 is TGTGCCAGCAGCTCGTCACGGGGAGAAGCTTTCTTT.

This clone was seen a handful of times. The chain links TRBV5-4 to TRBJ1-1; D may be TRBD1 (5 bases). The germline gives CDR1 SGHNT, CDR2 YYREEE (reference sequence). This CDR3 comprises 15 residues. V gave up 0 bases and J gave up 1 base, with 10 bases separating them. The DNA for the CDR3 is TGTGCCAGCAGCTTGGGACCCACAGGGAACACTGAAGCTTTCTTT. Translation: CASSLGPTGNTEAFF.

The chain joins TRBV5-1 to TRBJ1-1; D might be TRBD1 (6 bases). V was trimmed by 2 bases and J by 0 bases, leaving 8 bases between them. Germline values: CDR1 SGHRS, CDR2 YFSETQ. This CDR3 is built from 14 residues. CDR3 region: CASSFGQMNTEAFF. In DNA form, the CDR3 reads TGCGCCAGCAGCTTTGGACAGATGAACACTGAAGCTTTCTTT. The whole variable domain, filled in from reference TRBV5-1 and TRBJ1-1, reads KAGVTQTPRYLIKTRGQQVTLSCSPISGHRSVSWYQQTPGQGLQFLFEYFSETQRNKGNFPGRFSGRQFSNSRSEMNVSTLELGDSALYLCASSFGQMNTEAFFGQGTRLTVV.

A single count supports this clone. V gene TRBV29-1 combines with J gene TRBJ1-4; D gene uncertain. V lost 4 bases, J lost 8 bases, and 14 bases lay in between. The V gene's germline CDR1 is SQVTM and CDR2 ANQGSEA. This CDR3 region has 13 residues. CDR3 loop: CSVAQASGEKLFF. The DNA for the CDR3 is TGCAGCGTTGCCCAGGCCTCGGGGGAAAAACTGTTTTTT.

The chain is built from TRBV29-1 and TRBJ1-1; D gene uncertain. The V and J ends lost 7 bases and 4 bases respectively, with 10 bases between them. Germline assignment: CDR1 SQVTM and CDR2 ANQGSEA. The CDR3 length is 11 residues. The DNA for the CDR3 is TGCAGCGCAGGAGGATTCACTGAAGCTTTCTTT. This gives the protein CSAGGFTEAFF. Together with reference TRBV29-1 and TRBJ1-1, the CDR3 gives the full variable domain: SAVISQKPSRDICQRGTSLTIQCQVDSQVTMMFWYRQQPGQSLTLIATANQGSEATYESGFVIDKFPISRPNLTFSTLTVSNMSPEDSSIYLCSAGGFTEAFFGQGTRLTVV.

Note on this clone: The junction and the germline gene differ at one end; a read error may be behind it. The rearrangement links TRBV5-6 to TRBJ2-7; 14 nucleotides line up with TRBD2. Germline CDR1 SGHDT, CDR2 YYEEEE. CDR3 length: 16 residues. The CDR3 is CASSSWGLAGAYEQCF. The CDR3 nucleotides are TGTGCCAGCAGCTCCTGGGGACTAGCGGGAGCCTACGAGCAGTGCTTC.

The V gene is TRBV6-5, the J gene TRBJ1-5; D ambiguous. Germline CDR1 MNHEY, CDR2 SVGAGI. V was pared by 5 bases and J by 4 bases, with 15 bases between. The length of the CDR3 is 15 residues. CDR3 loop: CASSISGGGNQPQHF. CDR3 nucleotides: TGTGCCAGCAGTATTTCGGGAGGCGGGAATCAGCCCCAGCATTTT.

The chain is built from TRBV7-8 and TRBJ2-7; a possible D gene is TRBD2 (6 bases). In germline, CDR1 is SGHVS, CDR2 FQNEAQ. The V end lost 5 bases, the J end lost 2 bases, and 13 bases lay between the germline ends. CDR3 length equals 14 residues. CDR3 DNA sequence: TGTGCCAGCAGCGCCGGGACTGCGACCTACGAGCAGTACTTC. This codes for CASSAGTATYEQYF.